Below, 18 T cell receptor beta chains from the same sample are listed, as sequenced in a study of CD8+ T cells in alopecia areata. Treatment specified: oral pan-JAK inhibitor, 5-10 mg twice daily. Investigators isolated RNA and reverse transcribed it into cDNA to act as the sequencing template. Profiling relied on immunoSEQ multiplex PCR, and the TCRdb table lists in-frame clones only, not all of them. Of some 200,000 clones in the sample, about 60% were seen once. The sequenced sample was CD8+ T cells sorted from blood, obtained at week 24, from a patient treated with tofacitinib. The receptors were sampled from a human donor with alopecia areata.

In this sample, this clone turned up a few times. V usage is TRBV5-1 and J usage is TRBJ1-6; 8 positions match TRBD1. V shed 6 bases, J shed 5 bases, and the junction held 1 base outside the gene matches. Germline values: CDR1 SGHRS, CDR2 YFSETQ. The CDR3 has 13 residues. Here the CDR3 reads CASKDRDNSPLHF. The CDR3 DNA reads TGCGCCAGCAAGGACAGGGATAATTCACCCCTCCACTTT.

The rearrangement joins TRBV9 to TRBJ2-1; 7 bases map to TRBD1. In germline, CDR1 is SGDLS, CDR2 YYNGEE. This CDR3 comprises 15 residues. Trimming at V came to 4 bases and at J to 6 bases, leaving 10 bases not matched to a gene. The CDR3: CASSLRTGLGNEQFF. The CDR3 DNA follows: TGTGCCAGCAGCTTACGGACAGGTTTGGGCAATGAGCAGTTCTTC.

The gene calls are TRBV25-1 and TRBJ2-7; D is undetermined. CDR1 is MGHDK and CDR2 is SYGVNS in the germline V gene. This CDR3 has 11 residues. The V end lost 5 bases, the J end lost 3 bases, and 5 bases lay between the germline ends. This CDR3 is CASSNGYEQYF. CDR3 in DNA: TGTGCCAGCAGTAACGGCTACGAGCAGTACTTC.

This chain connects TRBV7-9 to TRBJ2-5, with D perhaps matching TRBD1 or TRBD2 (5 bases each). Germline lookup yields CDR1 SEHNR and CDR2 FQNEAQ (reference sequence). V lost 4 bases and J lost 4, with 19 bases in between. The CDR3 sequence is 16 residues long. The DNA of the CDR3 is TGTGCCAGCAGCTCCACGAGGGACCGGAGGAGAGAGACCCAGTACTTC. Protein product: CASSSTRDRRRETQYF. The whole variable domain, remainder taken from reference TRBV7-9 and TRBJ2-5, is DTGVSQNPRHKITKRGQNVTFRCDPISEHNRLYWYRQTLGQGPEFLTYFQNEAQLEKSRLLSDRFSAERPKGSFSTLEIQRTEQGDSAMYLCASSSTRDRRRETQYFGPGTRLLVL.

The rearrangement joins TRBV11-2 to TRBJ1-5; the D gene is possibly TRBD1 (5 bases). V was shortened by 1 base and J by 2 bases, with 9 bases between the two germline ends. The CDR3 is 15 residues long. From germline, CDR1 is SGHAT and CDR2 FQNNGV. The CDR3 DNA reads TGTGCCAGCAGCTTAGGAAGAGGGGGCAATCAGCCCCAGCATTTT. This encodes CASSLGRGGNQPQHF.

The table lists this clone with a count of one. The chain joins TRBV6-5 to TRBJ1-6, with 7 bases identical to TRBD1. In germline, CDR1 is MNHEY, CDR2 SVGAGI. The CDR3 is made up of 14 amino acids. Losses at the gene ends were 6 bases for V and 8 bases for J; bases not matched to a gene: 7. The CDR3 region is CASSDRDGDSPLHF. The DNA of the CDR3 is TGTGCCAGCAGCGACAGGGACGGGGATTCACCCCTCCACTTT.

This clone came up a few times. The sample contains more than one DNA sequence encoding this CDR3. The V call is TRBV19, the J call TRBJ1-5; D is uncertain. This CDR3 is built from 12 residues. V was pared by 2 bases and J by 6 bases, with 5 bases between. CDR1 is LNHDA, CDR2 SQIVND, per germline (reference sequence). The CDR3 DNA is TGTGCCAGTAGTATACCTCTTCAGCCCCAGCATTTT. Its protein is CASSIPLQPQHF.

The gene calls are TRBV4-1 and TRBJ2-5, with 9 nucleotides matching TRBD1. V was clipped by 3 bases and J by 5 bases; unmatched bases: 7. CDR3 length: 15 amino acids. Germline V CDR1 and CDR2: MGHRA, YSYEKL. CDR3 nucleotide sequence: TGCGCCAGCAGCCAGGATTGGACAGGGGAGGAGACCCAGTACTTC. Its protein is CASSQDWTGEETQYF.

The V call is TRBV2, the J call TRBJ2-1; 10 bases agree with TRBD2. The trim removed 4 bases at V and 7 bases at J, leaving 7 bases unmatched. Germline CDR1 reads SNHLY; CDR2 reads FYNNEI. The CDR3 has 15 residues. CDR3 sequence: CASSGTSGANNEQFF. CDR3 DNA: TGTGCCAGCAGTGGAACTAGCGGGGCAAATAATGAGCAGTTCTTC. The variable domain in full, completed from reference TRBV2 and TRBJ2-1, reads EPEVTQTPSHQVTQMGQEVILRCVPISNHLYFYWYRQILGQKVEFLVSFYNNEISEKSEIFDDQFSVERPDGSNFTLKIRSTKLEDSAMYFCASSGTSGANNEQFFGPGTRLTVL.

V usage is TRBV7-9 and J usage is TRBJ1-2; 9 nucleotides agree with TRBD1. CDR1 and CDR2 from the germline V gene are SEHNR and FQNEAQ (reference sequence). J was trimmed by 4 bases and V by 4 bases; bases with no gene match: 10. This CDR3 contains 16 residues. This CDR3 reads CASSSLTGGAGYGYTF. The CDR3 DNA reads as TGTGCCAGCAGCTCCCTAACAGGGGGCGCCGGCTATGGCTACACCTTC. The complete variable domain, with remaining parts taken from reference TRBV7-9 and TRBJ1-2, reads DTGVSQNPRHKITKRGQNVTFRCDPISEHNRLYWYRQTLGQGPEFLTYFQNEAQLEKSRLLSDRFSAERPKGSFSTLEIQRTEQGDSAMYLCASSSLTGGAGYGYTFGSGTRLTVV.

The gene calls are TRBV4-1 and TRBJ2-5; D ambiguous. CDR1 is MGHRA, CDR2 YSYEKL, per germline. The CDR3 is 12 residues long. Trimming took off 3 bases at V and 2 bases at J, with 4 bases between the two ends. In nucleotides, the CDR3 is TGCGCCAGCAGCCAGGAGCAAGAGACCCAGTACTTC. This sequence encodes CASSQEQETQYF.

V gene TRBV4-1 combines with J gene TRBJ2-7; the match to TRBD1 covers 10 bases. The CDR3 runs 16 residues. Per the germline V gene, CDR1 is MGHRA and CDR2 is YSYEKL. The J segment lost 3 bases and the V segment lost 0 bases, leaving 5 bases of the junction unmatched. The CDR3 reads CASSQDPGTGVYEQYF. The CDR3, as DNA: TGCGCCAGCAGCCAAGACCCCGGGACAGGGGTCTACGAGCAGTACTTC.

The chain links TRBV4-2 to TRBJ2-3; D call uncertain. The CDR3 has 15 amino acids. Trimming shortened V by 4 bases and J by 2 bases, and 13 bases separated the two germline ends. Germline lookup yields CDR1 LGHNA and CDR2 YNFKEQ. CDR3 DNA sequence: TGTGCCAGCAGCCGCGCTTCTAGTAACACAGATACGCAGTATTTT. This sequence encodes CASSRASSNTDTQYF.

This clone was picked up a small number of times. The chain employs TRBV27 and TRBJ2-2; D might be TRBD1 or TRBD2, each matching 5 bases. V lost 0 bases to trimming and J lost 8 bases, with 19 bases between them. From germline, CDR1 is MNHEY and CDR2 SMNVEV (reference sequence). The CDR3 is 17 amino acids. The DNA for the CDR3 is TGTGCCAGCAGTTTATCCCGGGGCCTTCGTAGCCTGGGGGAGCTGTTTTTT. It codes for CASSLSRGLRSLGELFF.

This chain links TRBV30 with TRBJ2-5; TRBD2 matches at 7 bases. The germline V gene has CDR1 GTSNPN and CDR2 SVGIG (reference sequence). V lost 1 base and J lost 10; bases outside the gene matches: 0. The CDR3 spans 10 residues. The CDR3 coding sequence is TGTGCCTGGAGTGGGGACTACCAGTACTTC. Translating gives CAWSGDYQYF.

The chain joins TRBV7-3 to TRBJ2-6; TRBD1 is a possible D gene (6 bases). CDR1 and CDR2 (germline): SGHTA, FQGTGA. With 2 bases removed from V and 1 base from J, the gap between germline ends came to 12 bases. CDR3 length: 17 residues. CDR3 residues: CASSLGTGKSGANVLTF. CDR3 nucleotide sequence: TGTGCCAGCAGCTTAGGTACAGGGAAATCTGGGGCCAACGTCCTGACTTTC.

Written as DNA, the CDR3 is TGTGCCAGCAGCCCAAATACAGGGAGCAAATCCTACGAGCAGTACTTC. Its translation is CASSPNTGSKSYEQYF. The gene calls are TRBV5-6 and TRBJ2-7; D may be TRBD1 (6 bases). Trimming took off 4 bases at V and 1 base at J, with 18 bases between the two ends. The CDR3 has 16 amino acids. The germline gives CDR1 SGHDT, CDR2 YYEEEE.

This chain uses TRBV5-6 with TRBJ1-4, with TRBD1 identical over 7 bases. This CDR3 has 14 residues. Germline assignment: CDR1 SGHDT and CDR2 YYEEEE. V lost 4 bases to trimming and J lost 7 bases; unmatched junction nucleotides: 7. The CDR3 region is CASSPGQNVEKLFF. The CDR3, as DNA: TGTGCCAGCAGCCCGGGACAGAACGTTGAAAAACTGTTTTTT.